The 17 T cell receptor beta chains given below trace back to one sample, sequenced in a study of cytomegalovirus exposure and HLA in healthy donors. Measured with immunoSEQ multiplex PCR; TCRdb has only the in-frame clones, and not every one. The profile shows some 170,000 clones, around nine tenths of them singletons. Source material: PBMCs. The receptors stem from a man aged 18 to 30 in good health and CMV-seropositive.

The V call is TRBV29-1, the J call TRBJ1-1; 10 nucleotides match TRBD1. The length of the CDR3 is 14 residues. J lost 10 bases, V lost 2 bases, and 10 bases had no gene match. The V gene's germline CDR1 is SQVTM and CDR2 ANQGSEA. The CDR3 is CSVESRQGAFAAFF. The CDR3 DNA reads TGCAGCGTTGAAAGCCGACAGGGGGCTTTTGCAGCTTTCTTT.

This rearrangement joins TRBV27 to TRBJ2-7; possible D gene TRBD1, 6 bases. Germline V CDR1 and CDR2: MNHEY, SMNVEV (reference sequence). The CDR3 loop spans 15 amino acids. V dropped 3 bases and J dropped 3 bases, with 15 bases sitting between them. The CDR3 DNA reads TGTGCCAGCAGTTTGGGGACATCCTTAATCTACGAGCAGTACTTC. Translated, it gives CASSLGTSLIYEQYF.

The chain uses TRBV5-4 and TRBJ2-7; D might be TRBD2 (6 bases). Germline values: CDR1 SGHNT, CDR2 YYREEE (reference sequence). V lost 7 bases to trimming and J lost 3 bases, with 14 bases between them. The CDR3 contains 13 residues. The CDR3 loop reads CASRAPGDYEQYF. CDR3 bases: TGTGCCAGCCGAGCACCGGGAGACTACGAGCAGTACTTC.

The genes are TRBV27 and TRBJ1-1, with D perhaps matching TRBD1 (5 bases). Deletions cut 2 bases from V and 5 bases from J, with 12 bases between. Per germline, CDR1 MNHEY and CDR2 SMNVEV (reference sequence). This CDR3 region has 14 residues. The CDR3 sequence: CASSLQGLRTEAFF. Here the CDR3 DNA reads TGTGCCAGCAGTTTACAGGGTCTACGGACTGAAGCTTTCTTT.

This rearrangement joins TRBV5-1 to TRBJ2-3; D is unresolved. The CDR3 is 11 residues long. V lost 4 bases and J lost 5, with 5 bases in between. Germline assignment: CDR1 SGHRS and CDR2 YFSETQ. CDR3 region: CASSGGDTQYF. Here the CDR3 DNA reads TGCGCCAGCAGCGGCGGAGATACGCAGTATTTT.

J is TRBJ2-2 and V is TRBV27, with D hard to call. With 4 bases removed from V and 3 bases from J, the gap between germline ends came to 6 bases. CDR1 is MNHEY and CDR2 is SMNVEV in the germline V gene (reference sequence). This CDR3 is built from 13 residues. In DNA, the CDR3 is TGTGCCAGCAGTTCACCGGACACCGGGGAGCTGTTTTTT. The encoded protein is CASSSPDTGELFF.

V usage is TRBV11-2 and J usage is TRBJ2-2, with TRBD1 matching over 7 bases. In germline, CDR1 is SGHAT, CDR2 FQNNGV. V lost 4 bases and J lost 2; bases outside the gene matches: 7. The CDR3 sequence is 16 residues long. In DNA, the CDR3 is TGTGCCAGCAGCTCCCCCCGGGACAGAAACACCGGGGAGCTGTTTTTT. It codes for CASSSPRDRNTGELFF.

The CDR3 nucleotides read TGTGCCAGCAGAGCTTCCGTTGCGGGGGGGTACAATGAGCAGTTCTTC. Its translation is CASRASVAGGYNEQFF. The chain carries TRBV2 and TRBJ2-1; 9 positions agree with TRBD2. Germline assignment: CDR1 SNHLY and CDR2 FYNNEI. The CDR3 runs 16 residues. J gave up 4 bases and V 6 bases, and 10 bases lay outside the gene matches.

The chain carries TRBV10-3 and TRBJ2-7, with 11 bases that match TRBD1. This CDR3 comprises 15 residues. V was clipped by 10 bases and J by 4 bases; unmatched bases: 12. Germline CDR1 reads ENHRY; CDR2 reads SYGVKD. The CDR3 bases are TGTGCCACCCTGAGGGACAGGGGGGCGATATACGAGCAGTACTTC. It is translated as CATLRDRGAIYEQYF.

The gene calls are TRBV28 and TRBJ1-5; D gene uncertain. This CDR3 is 15 amino acids long. In germline, CDR1 is MDHEN, CDR2 SYDVKM. Deletions cut 5 bases from V and 3 bases from J, with 14 bases between. The CDR3 sequence is CASSQSGAVNQPQHF. The CDR3 region has the DNA TGTGCCAGCAGTCAGTCGGGAGCCGTCAATCAGCCCCAGCATTTT.

The CDR3 DNA sequence: TGTGCCAGTAGACACAGGGAAGCTTTCTTT. Its protein product is CASRHREAFF. The chain employs TRBV19 and TRBJ1-1; TRBD1 might be the D (5 bases). CDR1 is LNHDA and CDR2 is SQIVND in the germline V gene (reference sequence). Trimming cost V 6 bases and J 8 bases, with 7 bases left between them. This CDR3 spans 10 amino acids.

The V and J genes are TRBV2 and TRBJ1-2, with D perhaps TRBD1 (6 bases). CDR3 size: 12 residues. V was cut by 6 bases and J by 8 bases, with 13 bases left in between. Germline-derived CDR1 and CDR2 are SNHLY and FYNNEI. Here the CDR3 reads CASRLWTEGYTF. CDR3 sequence (DNA): TGTGCCAGCAGACTCTGGACAGAGGGCTACACCTTC. The complete variable domain, with remaining parts taken from reference TRBV2 and TRBJ1-2, reads EPEVTQTPSHQVTQMGQEVILRCVPISNHLYFYWYRQILGQKVEFLVSFYNNEISEKSEIFDDQFSVERPDGSNFTLKIRSTKLEDSAMYFCASRLWTEGYTFGSGTRLTVV.

This chain connects TRBV21-1 to TRBJ2-1; the D call TRBD2 from the table was never checked on the DNA. TRBV21-1 is reported as a pseudogene. The CDR3 has 16 amino acids. The CDR3, as DNA: TGTGCCAGCAGCAAAGAGGTCGGCGGGGTCCACGATGAGCAGTTCTTC. Translated, it gives CASSKEVGGVHDEQFF.

This chain links TRBV15 with TRBJ1-1, with D possibly being TRBD1 (6 bases). Trimming stripped 0 bases from V and 1 base from J, with 9 bases between. The germline V gene encodes CDR1 LNHNV and CDR2 YYDKDF (reference sequence). This CDR3 is built from 15 residues. In DNA form, the CDR3 reads TGTGCCACCAGCAGAGATCCGACAGGGAACACTGAAGCTTTCTTT. It codes for CATSRDPTGNTEAFF.

This clone was seen a handful of times. The genes are TRBV27 and TRBJ2-3; 8 positions agree with TRBD2. CDR3 length: 17 residues. Germline V gene sequence: CDR1 MNHEY, CDR2 SMNVEV (reference sequence). The trim removed 0 bases at V and 5 bases at J, leaving 10 bases unmatched. As DNA, the CDR3 is TGTGCCAGCAGTTTATCGGTCCCGGGGGGGGCAGGAGATACGCAGTATTTT. Protein product: CASSLSVPGGAGDTQYF.

The V and J genes are TRBV6-5 and TRBJ2-2; D call uncertain. The CDR3 consists of 12 residues. The germline CDR1 and CDR2 sequences are MNHEY and SVGAGI. V dropped 6 bases and J dropped 2 bases, with 4 bases sitting between them. Here the CDR3 reads CASSLNTGELFF. For the CDR3, the DNA is TGTGCCAGCAGCTTAAACACCGGGGAGCTGTTTTTT.

The V and J genes are TRBV30 and TRBJ2-3; TRBD2 aligns across 13 bases. CDR3 length equals 16 residues. V dropped 4 bases and J dropped 4; count of bases not matched to a gene: 8. Per germline, CDR1 GTSNPN and CDR2 SVGIG (reference sequence). The CDR3 spells CAWTLGTSGVADTQYF. CDR3 coding DNA: TGTGCCTGGACCCTTGGGACTAGCGGGGTTGCAGATACGCAGTATTTT.